This is a list of T cell receptor beta chains from one sample in a study of T cells after yellow fever vaccination. TCRdb reprocessed the 5' RACE reads with MiXCR, giving one entry per CDR3 protein. The sample includes 250,000 to 400,000 distinct CDR3 sequences, over 3.5% of them seen just once. The starting material was PBMCs, obtained 5 days after the yellow fever booster vaccination. The receptor set was obtained from a man aged 18 to 30 who received the YFV17D yellow fever vaccine. Each CDR3 is given without its conserved first and last residue.

TRBV11-2	TRBJ2-5	ASSPGQGLYQETQY
TRBV7-2	TRBJ2-3	ASSSTGWTDTQY
TRBV20-1	TRBJ1-4	SASEGPKEKLF
TRBV15	TRBJ2-5	ATSRSVGLAGVEETQY
TRBV7-9	TRBJ1-2	ASSFGSGGYGYT
TRBV20-1	TRBJ2-3	SAPKSVGIDTQY
TRBV4-2	TRBJ2-5	ASSQDGRPETQY
TRBV27	TRBJ1-5	ASSLTPFGNQPQH
TRBV7-3	TRBJ2-3	ASSGNRDQTQDTQY
TRBV7-3	TRBJ2-2	ASSRPHSGELF
TRBV27	TRBJ2-5	ASSLLAGVAETQY
TRBV9	TRBJ2-2	ASSGSDRDPRDGELF
TRBV15	TRBJ2-5	ATSRDLGGQRQETQY
TRBV28	TRBJ2-3	ASSFSPSGGYTDTQY
TRBV28	TRBJ1-6	ASSSGSQYSPLH
TRBV27	TRBJ2-3	ASSFHKPTDTQY
TRBV20-1	TRBJ1-1	SANPGTGDLYTEAF
TRBV28	TRBJ2-3	ASSSPGGGGTQY
TRBV20-1	TRBJ1-4	SASRPLDRVANEKLF
TRBV7-2	TRBJ1-5	ASSLGNRGHQPQH
TRBV5-1	TRBJ2-3	ASSLGGVHTDTQY
TRBV4-3	TRBJ2-4	ASSQDWQNIQY
TRBV6-5	TRBJ1-2	ASSPWAVDGYT
TRBV14	TRBJ2-1	ASSQPGLAGLYNEQF
TRBV12-3/TRBV12-4	TRBJ1-2	ASSNRGYGYT
TRBV4-2	TRBJ2-2	ASRSDLTGELF